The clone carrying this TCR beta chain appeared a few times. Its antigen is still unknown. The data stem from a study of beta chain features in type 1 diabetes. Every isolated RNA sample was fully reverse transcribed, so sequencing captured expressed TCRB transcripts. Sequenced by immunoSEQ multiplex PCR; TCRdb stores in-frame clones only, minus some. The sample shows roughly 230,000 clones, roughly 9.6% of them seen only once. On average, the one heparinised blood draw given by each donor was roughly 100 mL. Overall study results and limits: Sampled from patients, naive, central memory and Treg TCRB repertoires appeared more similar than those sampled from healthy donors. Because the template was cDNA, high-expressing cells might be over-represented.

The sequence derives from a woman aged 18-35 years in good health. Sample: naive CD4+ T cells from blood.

Written as DNA, the CDR3 is TGTGCCAGCAGCGTAGGAGGACTAGCGGGAGTGAAAGAGCAGTACTTC. Its protein is CASSVGGLAGVKEQYF. The chain combines TRBV9 with TRBJ2-7; 13 nucleotides align to TRBD2. V lost 0 bases, J lost 7 bases, and 7 bases stayed unmatched. From germline, CDR1 is SGDLS and CDR2 YYNGEE. The CDR3 is 16 amino acids.